Listed below are T cell receptor beta chains from one sample, sequenced in a study of radiation and T cells in renal cell carcinoma. Repertoires were generated with immunoSEQ multiplex PCR, while TCRdb's copy carries only in-frame clones and drops some. Of about 74,000 clones in the sample, roughly nine tenths were seen once. The sample here was blood, taken from a patient whose treatment included radiotherapy and nephrectomy. Every receptor here comes from a woman aged 65 to 85 with renal cell carcinoma. CDR3s include the opening cysteine and the closing phenylalanine or tryptophan. D genes are given only for firm matches. Clone size is shown for a subset of rows, as once, few, many or a class of expanded clone.

j_call	clone_size	v_call	d_call	cdr3_aa	cdr3_nt
TRBJ2-5	-	TRBV5-1	TRBD2	CASSLYSGGHQETQYF	TGCGCCAGCAGCTTGTATAGCGGGGGTCACCAAGAGACCCAGTACTTC
TRBJ1-2	-	TRBV7-8	-	CASSLAGGDYGYTF	TGTGCCAGCAGCTTAGCAGGGGGAGACTATGGCTACACCTTC
TRBJ2-2	-	TRBV15	TRBD1	CATSRDLLRGSPGELFF	TGTGCCACCAGCAGAGATCTCCTCAGGGGGTCCCCCGGGGAGCTGTTTTTT
TRBJ2-1	-	TRBV9	TRBD2	CASSVLSGGWGNEQFF	TGTGCCAGCAGCGTTCTTAGCGGGGGCTGGGGCAATGAGCAGTTCTTC
TRBJ1-1	-	TRBV10-3	-	CAINDSPNTEAFF	TGTGCCATCAATGACAGCCCGAACACTGAAGCTTTCTTT
TRBJ1-5	-	TRBV4-2	TRBD1	CASSLTGGPQPQHF	TGTGCCAGCAGCCTTACAGGGGGCCCTCAGCCCCAGCATTTT
TRBJ1-5	-	TRBV5-6	TRBD1	CASSTSTGAKDSNQPQHF	TGTGCCAGCAGCACCTCGACAGGGGCAAAGGATAGCAATCAGCCCCAGCATTTT
TRBJ1-6	few	TRBV5-4	-	CASIPGTGLSSYNSPLHF	TGTGCCAGCATCCCGGGGACGGGCTTGAGCTCCTATAATTCACCCCTCCACTTT
TRBJ2-2	-	TRBV7-2	TRBD1	CASSIYRGGTGELFF	TGTGCCAGCAGCATCTACAGGGGCGGAACCGGGGAGCTGTTTTTT
TRBJ2-4	-	TRBV10-3	-	CAISEGGTGLADIQYF	TGTGCCATCAGTGAAGGAGGAACGGGGTTGGCTGACATTCAGTACTTC
TRBJ2-3	-	TRBV19	-	CASSKGPRDTQYF	TGTGCCAGTAGTAAGGGCCCCCGAGATACGCAGTATTTT
TRBJ2-1	once	TRBV4-3	TRBD1	CASSHLQGNEQFF	TGCGCCAGCAGCCATTTACAGGGGAATGAGCAGTTCTTC
TRBJ1-4	-	TRBV2	-	CASSEWAGTITNEKLFF	TGTGCCAGCAGTGAATGGGCAGGGACAATCACTAATGAAAAACTGTTTTTT
TRBJ2-5	once	TRBV5-4	TRBD2	CASSSGLAGGGETQYF	TGTGCCAGCAGCTCTGGACTAGCGGGGGGAGGGGAGACCCAGTACTTC
TRBJ1-1	-	TRBV7-6	-	CASSLKLGTEAFF	TGTGCCAGCAGTCTAAAACTCGGCACTGAAGCTTTCTTT
TRBJ1-6	-	TRBV6-1	-	CASSEEPSSSYNSPLHF	TGTGCCAGCAGTGAAGAGCCCTCGAGCTCCTATAATTCACCCCTCCACTTT
TRBJ1-5	few	TRBV2	-	CASSEAGQSQHF	TGTGCCAGCAGTGAAGCAGGGCAATCCCAGCATTTT
TRBJ1-2	-	TRBV13	-	CASSGGTATYGYTF	TGTGCCAGCAGCGGGGGGACCGCTACCTATGGCTACACCTTC
TRBJ2-7	-	TRBV9	-	CASSVDGAYNYEQYF	TGTGCCAGCAGCGTAGACGGGGCCTACAACTACGAGCAGTACTTC
TRBJ1-2	-	TRBV30	-	CAWMGPPGKNYGYTF	TGTGCCTGGATGGGACCGCCAGGGAAAAACTATGGCTACACCTTC
TRBJ2-5	-	TRBV5-1	TRBD2	CASSLGLAGGGETQYF	TGCGCCAGCAGCTTGGGACTAGCGGGGGGCGGAGAGACCCAGTACTTC
TRBJ1-2	-	TRBV30	TRBD1	CAWSKGAVYGYTF	TGTGCCTGGAGCAAGGGGGCCGTCTATGGCTACACCTTC
TRBJ1-2	-	TRBV10-3	-	CAINEGDSYGYTF	TGTGCCATCAACGAAGGAGATTCCTATGGCTACACCTTC
TRBJ1-3	-	TRBV5-7	-	CASSSRVGNTIYF	TGTGCCAGCAGCTCCCGGGTTGGAAACACCATATATTTT
TRBJ2-7	-	TRBV30	-	CAWSVGGVTYEQYF	TGTGCCTGGAGTGTCGGTGGGGTCACCTACGAGCAGTACTTC
TRBJ1-1	-	TRBV9	-	CASSVTVNTEAFF	TGTGCCAGCAGCGTTACTGTAAACACTGAAGCTTTCTTT
TRBJ1-1	few	TRBV19	-	CASSRNTEAFF	TGTGCCAGTAGTCGGAACACTGAAGCTTTCTTT
TRBJ1-1	few	TRBV9	-	CASSVEPYYTEAFF	TGTGCCAGCAGCGTAGAACCTTACTACACTGAAGCTTTCTTT
TRBJ2-5	-	TRBV28	-	CASRGGTQETQYF	TGTGCCAGCAGGGGCGGTACTCAAGAGACCCAGTACTTC
TRBJ2-3	-	TRBV7-2	-	CASSWAWADTQYF	TGTGCCAGCAGCTGGGCCTGGGCAGATACGCAGTATTTT
TRBJ2-1	-	TRBV28	TRBD1	CASSVLLQGVNEQFF	TGTGCCAGCAGTGTCCTCCTTCAGGGGGTGAATGAGCAGTTCTTC
TRBJ1-5	-	TRBV2	-	CASRGDYEGQPQHF	TGTGCCAGCAGGGGGGATTATGAAGGTCAGCCCCAGCATTTT
TRBJ2-1	-	TRBV10-3	TRBD2	CAYSGASYNEQFF	TGTGCCTATAGCGGGGCTTCCTACAATGAGCAGTTCTTC
TRBJ2-5	-	TRBV12-5	TRBD1	CASGPGQGAPSGAQYF	TGTGCTAGTGGCCCGGGACAGGGGGCCCCAAGTGGGGCCCAGTACTTC
TRBJ2-2	-	TRBV5-4	-	CASAGGQGGLTGELFF	TGTGCCAGCGCCGGCGGGCAGGGGGGATTAACCGGGGAGCTGTTTTTT
TRBJ2-5	few	TRBV4-1	-	CASSQDPGRETQYF	TGCGCCAGCAGCCAAGATCCGGGCCGAGAGACCCAGTACTTC
TRBJ1-2	-	TRBV18	-	CASSPPGRGYTF	TGTGCCAGCTCACCCCCGGGGAGAGGCTACACCTTC
TRBJ2-5	-	TRBV11-1	TRBD1	CASSPRQGAETQYF	TGTGCCAGCAGCCCCAGACAGGGGGCCGAGACCCAGTACTTC
TRBJ2-3	-	TRBV6-5	-	CASSPGRDTQYF	TGTGCCAGCAGTCCGGGGAGAGATACGCAGTATTTT
TRBJ2-5	-	TRBV5-8	-	CASRSRVQETQYF	TGTGCCAGCAGAAGTCGGGTCCAAGAGACCCAGTACTTC
TRBJ1-4	-	TRBV2	-	CASRRGQGGEKLFF	TGTGCCAGCAGGAGGGGACAAGGGGGAGAAAAACTGTTTTTT
TRBJ1-5	-	TRBV19	-	CASSTNRDSGPQHF	TGTGCCAGTAGTACCAACAGGGATTCTGGACCCCAGCATTTT
TRBJ2-3	-	TRBV27	-	CASSDLSKDTQYF	TGTGCCAGCAGTGACCTTAGCAAGGATACGCAGTATTTT
TRBJ1-5	-	TRBV6-6	TRBD1	CASKYPGTGNQPQHF	TGTGCCAGCAAATACCCCGGGACAGGGAATCAGCCCCAGCATTTT
TRBJ2-7	-	TRBV5-1	TRBD1	CASSSTGTGGSEQYF	TGCGCCAGCAGCTCCACCGGGACAGGGGGCTCCGAGCAGTACTTC
TRBJ1-1	-	TRBV11-1	-	CASSLTGSNTEAFF	TGTGCCAGCAGCTTAACAGGTTCGAACACTGAAGCTTTCTTT
TRBJ1-2	-	TRBV4-1	-	CASSQENGYGYTF	TGCGCCAGCAGCCAAGAAAACGGCTATGGCTACACCTTC
TRBJ2-1	-	TRBV28	TRBD2	CASSWPGLARYNEQFF	TGTGCCAGCAGTTGGCCGGGACTAGCGAGATACAATGAGCAGTTCTTC
TRBJ2-7	-	TRBV5-4	-	CASSSGPSAEQYF	TGTGCCAGCAGCTCCGGACCGTCCGCCGAGCAGTACTTC